A selection of T cell receptor beta chains follows, all from one sample in a study of blood T cell repertoires in COVID-19. The data were produced by immunoSEQ multiplex PCR, yet TCRdb's version contains in-frame clones alone and is incomplete. The sample holds approximately 170,000 clones, around nine tenths seen once. The specimen sequenced was peripheral blood. The receptors shown here come from a man aged 18 to 30 with active or convalescent COVID-19. The CDR3 runs from the conserved cysteine through the conserved F or W.

TRBV20-1,CSASSETQYF
TRBV18,CASAIGWTRNNEQFF
TRBV19,CASSMGGGISDRHTEAFF
TRBV27,CASSSDYGYTF
TRBV7-3,CASSPGGWTDTQYF
TRBV3-1/TRBV3-2,CASSQAPRLGLYEQFF
TRBV19,CASSIFGQVGTDTQYF
TRBV6-1,CASILGTAMEAFF
TRBV19,CASSIIGVGSDYGYTF
TRBV3-1/TRBV3-2,CASSQGQGVSPLHF
TRBV5-1,CASSFLGPRDGTEAFF
TRBV10-3,CAIRRTGGNNEQFF
TRBV6-5,CASQGATEAFF
TRBV5-1,CASSLGLQGLETQYF
TRBV12-3/TRBV12-4,CASSVQVNYGYTF
TRBV9,CASSAGGSYEQYF
TRBV27,CASTLNGQANYGYTF
TRBV11-3,CASSLGVTSGGKNIQYF
TRBV29-1,CSVEGVSGALTNTEAFF
TRBV11-3,CASSSPPNSGRIPYNEQFF
TRBV5-1,CASSLDGGDTQYF
TRBV9,CASSAETRGTSEAFF
TRBV7-3,CASSYSGRGYNEQFF
TRBV19,CASSTTGLAKNIQYF
TRBV6-5,CASSRLIKDTQYF
TRBV18,CASSPTPGDVQFF
TRBV11-2,CASSLRGSAFF
TRBV10-2,CASSEPGQGSYEQYF
TRBV2,CASIGTGSGYTF
TRBV24-1,CATSTPDRYTGELFF
TRBV28,CASSHMTGPMSGYTF
TRBV11-3,CASSRTGTSYEQYF
TRBV6-5,CASSYSAGITGELFF
TRBV13,CASSLALAKGYNEQFF
TRBV29-1,CSVRDREATEAFF
TRBV12-5,CASGLENSDTQYF
TRBV7-9,CASSPPGNFYQETQYF
TRBV14,CASSQDRGYEQYF